A selection of T cell receptor beta chains follows, all from one sample in a study of blood T cell repertoires in COVID-19. Profiling relied on immunoSEQ multiplex PCR, and the TCRdb table lists in-frame clones only, not all of them. This table has almost 200,000 clones, around four fifths appearing once. Sequencing was performed on peripheral blood. Receptor source: a man aged 60 to 69 with COVID-19, enrolled during active disease. The CDR3 runs from the conserved cysteine through the conserved F or W. Each record gives: J gene, D gene, clone size, V gene, CDR3 DNA, CDR3 protein. A D gene is named only where the DNA matches it firmly. Size is stated for part of the rows, as once, few or many counts, or as a class when the clone is expanded.

TRBJ1-3,-,-,TRBV7-2,TGTGCCAGCAGCTTAAGTACAGGTCTTGGAAACACCATATATTTT,CASSLSTGLGNTIYF
TRBJ1-1,-,-,TRBV6-5,TGTGCCAGCGCGGTTTGGGGCACCCTGAACACTGAAGCTTTCTTT,CASAVWGTLNTEAFF
TRBJ2-1,TRBD2,-,TRBV18,TGTGCCAGCTCACAGGATTGGACTAGCGGGAACAATGAGCAGTTCTTC,CASSQDWTSGNNEQFF
TRBJ2-1,-,-,TRBV5-8,TGTGCCAGCAGCTTGGAACTCCCGAGCTCCTACAATGAGCAGTTCTTC,CASSLELPSSYNEQFF
TRBJ2-3,TRBD2,-,TRBV7-9,TGTGCCAGCAGCTATTCTCGGGGGGTCCCCACAGATACGCAGTATTTT,CASSYSRGVPTDTQYF
TRBJ2-7,TRBD1,-,TRBV3-1/TRBV3-2,TGTGCCAGCAGCGTCCGGACAGGGGACGAGCAGTACTTC,CASSVRTGDEQYF
TRBJ2-2,TRBD1,-,TRBV3-1/TRBV3-2,TGTGCCAGCAGGGGTGGGGGGACAGGCAACACCGGGGAGCTGTTTTTT,CASRGGGTGNTGELFF
TRBJ2-1,TRBD1,-,TRBV18,TGTGCCAGCTCACCGTCCCAGGGGGCTAACAATGAGCAGTTCTTC,CASSPSQGANNEQFF
TRBJ2-7,-,-,TRBV14,TGTGCCAGCAGCCAAGATAGCGAGCAGTACTTC,CASSQDSEQYF
TRBJ1-5,-,-,TRBV12-2,TGTGCAAGTCGCGACTATGGGACAGGGGAGGGGGTTTATAGCAATCAGCCCCAGCATTTT,CASRDYGTGEGVYSNQPQHF
TRBJ2-1,TRBD2,few,TRBV5-1,TGCGCCAGCAGCATACGGACTAGCGGGAGCAGGTTCTTC,CASSIRTSGSRFF
TRBJ1-5,TRBD1,once,TRBV27,TGTGCCAGCAGTTACGGGACAGCCAGCAATCAGCCCCAGCATTTT,CASSYGTASNQPQHF
TRBJ1-5,-,-,TRBV4-1,TGCGCCAGCAGCCAGGCAACATATAGCAATCAGCCCCAGCATTTT,CASSQATYSNQPQHF
TRBJ1-6,-,-,TRBV30,TGTGCCTCCTCAGGTTTCGTCACCAGCCCCCTCCACTTT,CASSGFVTSPLHF
TRBJ1-6,-,-,TRBV30,TGTGCCTGGAGTCCTCAGGTTTCCTCACCCCTCCACTTT,CAWSPQVSSPLHF
TRBJ2-3,TRBD2,once,TRBV30,TGTGCCTGGAGTCGACCGGGACTAGCAGTAGATACGCAGTATTTT,CAWSRPGLAVDTQYF
TRBJ1-1,-,-,TRBV7-9,TGTGCCAGCAGCTTAACCACAGGAGCCTCCACTGAAGCTTTCTTT,CASSLTTGASTEAFF
TRBJ2-7,-,-,TRBV12-5,TGTGCTAGTGGTTTGTATCAGACACGGAAAATTTTCGAGCAGTACTTC,CASGLYQTRKIFEQYF
TRBJ1-1,-,-,TRBV10-1,TGCGCCAGCAGGACAGGTCGGAACACTGAAGCTTTCTTT,CASRTGRNTEAFF
TRBJ1-1,TRBD1,-,TRBV12-3/TRBV12-4,TGTGCCAGCACCCTGACAGGGGGAACTGAAGCTTTCTTT,CASTLTGGTEAFF
TRBJ1-2,TRBD1,-,TRBV5-5,TGTGCCAGCAGCTTGGAGTGGGGCAGGGGGGATGGCTACACCTTC,CASSLEWGRGDGYTF
TRBJ2-1,TRBD2,-,TRBV3-1/TRBV3-2,TGTGCCAGCAGCCAAGTTTCTAGCGGGATTCACAATGAGCAGTTCTTC,CASSQVSSGIHNEQFF
TRBJ2-1,-,once,TRBV2,TGTGCCAGCATAAGCGGACCCCCGATGGACAATGAGCAGTTCTTC,CASISGPPMDNEQFF
TRBJ2-3,TRBD2,-,TRBV30,TGTGCCTGGAGTATTACTAGCGGGGTTAGCACAGATACGCAGTATTTT,CAWSITSGVSTDTQYF
TRBJ2-6,TRBD1,-,TRBV2,TGTGCCAGCACGGGACAGGCCCACTCTGGGGCCAACGTCCTGACTTTC,CASTGQAHSGANVLTF
TRBJ1-1,-,-,TRBV10-3,TGTGCCATCAGTGAGTCGCCAGGGTCGAGGACTGAAGCTTTCTTT,CAISESPGSRTEAFF
TRBJ2-3,TRBD2,-,TRBV28,TGTGCCAGCAGTCGCTCTAGCGGGAGCACAGATACGCAGTATTTT,CASSRSSGSTDTQYF
TRBJ1-6,-,-,TRBV28,TGTGCCAGCAGTTTCGGGGGAATTGGTTCACCCCTCCACTTT,CASSFGGIGSPLHF
TRBJ1-5,TRBD1,once,TRBV19,TGTGCCAGTAGTATAGCGCAGGGGGCAGTTCAGCCCCAGCATTTT,CASSIAQGAVQPQHF
TRBJ2-1,TRBD1,-,TRBV11-2,TGTGCCAGCAGTTATACCACCGGGACAGGTCTGAATGAGCAGTTCTTC,CASSYTTGTGLNEQFF
TRBJ1-2,TRBD1,few,TRBV2,TGTGCCAGCAGTGGGACAGGGGGACCAGCTAACTATGGCTACACCTTC,CASSGTGGPANYGYTF
TRBJ2-5,TRBD1,-,TRBV7-9,TGTGCCAGCAGTTTCACCGGGACAGGGGTCGCGGAGACCCAGTACTTC,CASSFTGTGVAETQYF
TRBJ1-1,-,-,TRBV10-3,TGTGCCATCAGTGAAACTCCCGGGAACACTGAAGCTTTCTTT,CAISETPGNTEAFF
TRBJ1-2,TRBD1,-,TRBV6-5,TGTGCCAGCCGAAGGACAGGGGACTATGGCTACACCTTC,CASRRTGDYGYTF
TRBJ1-1,-,-,TRBV6-2/TRBV6-3,TGTGCCAGCAGTAGGGGAGGGGGGTCGAACACTGAAGCTTTCTTT,CASSRGGGSNTEAFF
TRBJ1-5,-,-,TRBV5-1,TGCGCCAGCAGCTTGGAGGGGTCGTCTGGTCAGCCCCAGCATTTT,CASSLEGSSGQPQHF
TRBJ1-3,TRBD1,few,TRBV9,TGTGCCAGCAGCCCCCGGACAGGGAGCTCCTCTGGAAACACCATATATTTT,CASSPRTGSSSGNTIYF
TRBJ1-5,-,-,TRBV12-3/TRBV12-4,TGTGCCAGCAGTTTAAGAGTATGGCAGCCCCAGCATTTT,CASSLRVWQPQHF
TRBJ2-1,-,-,TRBV5-1,TGCGCCAGCAGCCTCGGAGGTAGTACAAACAATGAGCAGTTCTTC,CASSLGGSTNNEQFF
TRBJ1-2,-,-,TRBV6-2/TRBV6-3,TGTGCCAGCAGTTACGGAGGGGACTATGGATCTTATGGCTACACCTTC,CASSYGGDYGSYGYTF
TRBJ2-3,-,-,TRBV5-5,TGTGCCAGCAGCTTGGGAGGCGGTATCGGGTCAGATACGCAGTATTTT,CASSLGGGIGSDTQYF
TRBJ1-4,TRBD1,-,TRBV6-5,TGTGCCAGCAGCCCCCGGACAGGGGGCAATGAAAAACTGTTTTTT,CASSPRTGGNEKLFF
TRBJ1-5,TRBD1,once,TRBV7-9,TGTGCCAGCAGAGAAACAGGGGTAAATCAGCCCCAGCATTTT,CASRETGVNQPQHF
TRBJ1-5,-,-,TRBV28,TGTGCCAGCAGCTGGTTGAGTCAGCCCCAGCATTTT,CASSWLSQPQHF
TRBJ2-5,TRBD1,-,TRBV5-1,TGCGCCAGCAGCCAGCGTGGGACAGGGGATGGAAAGACCCAGTACTTC,CASSQRGTGDGKTQYF
TRBJ2-6,TRBD2,once,TRBV25-1,TGTGCCAGCAGTGATAATCTAGCGGGAGTTGCTGGGGCCAACGTCCTGACTTTC,CASSDNLAGVAGANVLTF
TRBJ1-2,TRBD1,few,TRBV2,TGTGCCAGCAGCCTGACAGGGGACTATGGCTACACCTTC,CASSLTGDYGYTF
TRBJ2-7,TRBD1,-,TRBV27,TGTGCCAGCAAACCCGGGACAGGGTTAACGTACGAGCAGTACTTC,CASKPGTGLTYEQYF
TRBJ1-2,-,-,TRBV9,TGTGCCAGCAGCCCTTCCCCGACAGCCTTCTATGGCTACACCTTC,CASSPSPTAFYGYTF
TRBJ1-6,-,-,TRBV10-3,TGTGCCATCAAAGGTGATCCAGGGGTGTCACCCCTCCACTTT,CAIKGDPGVSPLHF
TRBJ2-7,-,few,TRBV7-9,TGTGCCAGCAGCTTAAGCAACGAGCAGTACTTC,CASSLSNEQYF
TRBJ1-1,-,-,TRBV7-9,TGTGCCAGCAGCTTAGAAGGTGGACAGAACACTGAAGCTTTCTTT,CASSLEGGQNTEAFF